One and the same sample provided the 22 T cell receptor beta chains below, sequenced in a study of control samples from healthy donors and cancer patients. Sequenced by immunoSEQ multiplex PCR; TCRdb stores in-frame clones only, minus some. The sample records about 34,000 clones, approximately 86% being singletons. The sequenced sample consisted of PBMCs. The receptors originated from a woman aged 40 to 50 with lung cancer.

The chain uses TRBV30 and TRBJ1-2; no clear D. Germline CDR1 and CDR2: GTSNPN and SVGIG (reference sequence). This CDR3 comprises 12 residues. V gave up 1 base and J gave up 2 bases, with 5 bases separating them. The DNA of the CDR3 is TGTGCCTGGAGTGGCCTGAACTATGGCTACACCTTC. This sequence encodes CAWSGLNYGYTF.

This sequence joins TRBV24-1 and TRBJ2-2, with D hard to call. Germline CDR1 is KGHDR and CDR2 is SFDVKD. Trimming cost V 5 bases and J 0 bases, with 12 bases left between them. This CDR3 is 16 amino acids long. The DNA for the CDR3 is TGTGCCACCAGTGGGTACGACGGGTCGAACACCGGGGAGCTGTTTTTT. Its protein product is CATSGYDGSNTGELFF.

The V call is TRBV4-2, the J call TRBJ2-5; possible D gene TRBD2, 6 bases. Trimming removed 4 bases from V and 3 bases from J, with 18 bases in between. Germline values: CDR1 LGHNA, CDR2 YNFKEQ. The CDR3 has 16 residues. The CDR3 loop reads CASSLSPRGGEETQYF. The CDR3 nucleotides read TGTGCCAGCAGCCTCTCTCCTCGTGGAGGGGAAGAGACCCAGTACTTC.

This rearrangement joins TRBV3-1 (or the pseudogene TRBV3-2) to TRBJ1-6; 7 nucleotides agree with TRBD1. Per germline, CDR1 LGHDT and CDR2 YNNKEL (reference sequence). The CDR3 loop spans 14 amino acids. Trimming cost V 3 bases and J 10 bases; bases outside gene matches: 6. This chain's CDR3 is CASSHGTAESPLHF. The CDR3 bases are TGTGCCAGCAGCCATGGGACAGCGGAATCACCCCTCCACTTT.

This clone was observed once. The chain couples TRBV6-5 to TRBJ2-5; 8 bases are a match to TRBD2. The V gene end was trimmed by 7 bases and the J gene end by 5 bases; junction bases not matched to a gene: 12. Germline-derived CDR1 and CDR2 are MNHEY and SVGAGI. The CDR3 runs to 15 residues. CDR3 sequence: CASNVAGGIGETQYF. In DNA, the CDR3 is TGTGCCAGCAACGTCGCGGGAGGTATCGGCGAGACCCAGTACTTC.

J is TRBJ1-1 and V is TRBV28, with D maybe TRBD1 (5 bases). Germline-derived CDR1 and CDR2 are MDHEN and SYDVKM. The ends were cut back, 1 base at V and 0 bases at J, with 15 bases in the middle. This CDR3 spans 17 amino acids. Here the CDR3 DNA reads TGTGCCAGCAGTTTATCGGGGACCTGGGGCATGAACACTGAAGCTTTCTTT. Residues: CASSLSGTWGMNTEAFF.

The V call is TRBV2, the J call TRBJ1-1; D not resolved. Trimming left V 11 bases short and J 1 base short, with 11 bases between. In germline, CDR1 is SNHLY, CDR2 FYNNEI. There are 12 residues in the CDR3. CDR3 nucleotide sequence: TGTGCCTGCCTTGCGGGGAACACTGAAGCTTTCTTT. It yields the protein CACLAGNTEAFF.

This clone appeared once. V usage is TRBV5-6 and J usage is TRBJ2-4, with D possibly matching TRBD1 (8 bases). The V and J ends lost 1 base and 11 bases respectively, with 13 bases between them. This CDR3 has 13 residues. Looked up from germline, CDR1 is SGHDT and CDR2 is YYEEEE. The CDR3 DNA sequence: TGTGCCAGCAGCTTGAGCGGGACAGGTTTTCAGTACTTC. It specifies CASSLSGTGFQYF.

The CDR3 reads CASSSHGVGNGNSPLHF. The DNA for the CDR3 is TGTGCCAGCAGCTCACACGGGGTCGGGAATGGTAATTCACCCCTCCACTTT. The genes are TRBV7-3 and TRBJ1-6; D ambiguous. Germline CDR1 SGHTA, CDR2 FQGTGA. V was pared by 4 bases and J by 6 bases, with 19 bases between. This CDR3 comprises 17 residues.

The chain couples TRBV3-1 (or the pseudogene TRBV3-2) to TRBJ1-2; unclear D gene. Trimming took off 4 bases at V and 6 bases at J, with 9 bases between the two ends. Per the germline V gene, CDR1 is LGHDT and CDR2 is YNNKEL (reference sequence). The CDR3 is 12 residues long. In DNA, the CDR3 is TGTGCCAGCAGCCTCAACTTTGATGGCTACACCTTC. Translated: CASSLNFDGYTF.

The chain recombines TRBV3-1 (or the pseudogene TRBV3-2) with TRBJ2-7, with a possible D match to TRBD1 (5 bases). V lost 2 bases and J lost 2, with 16 bases in between. The V gene's germline CDR1 is LGHDT and CDR2 YNNKEL (reference sequence). This CDR3 contains 16 residues. The CDR3: CASSQRIRVGPYEQYF. The DNA for the CDR3 is TGTGCCAGCAGCCAACGTATCAGGGTAGGCCCCTACGAGCAGTACTTC.

The CDR3 DNA reads as TGTGCCAGCAGCTTGGGGACTGGCTCCTACAATGAGCAGTTCTTC. Translated, it gives CASSLGTGSYNEQFF. This chain links TRBV5-4 with TRBJ2-1; a possible D gene is TRBD2 (5 bases). The CDR3 length is 15 residues. Between the trimmed V and J ends, which lost 0 bases and 0 bases, there was a span of 7 bases. CDR1 and CDR2 (germline): SGHNT, YYREEE (reference sequence).

The genes are TRBV9 and TRBJ1-5; D is unclear. Germline V gene data show CDR1 as SGDLS and CDR2 as YYNGEE. Trimming removed 0 bases from V and 6 bases from J, with 10 bases in between. This CDR3 spans 14 amino acids. CDR3 coding DNA: TGTGCCAGCAGCGTAGATTGGGGAGGTCAGCCCCAGCATTTT. Translating it yields CASSVDWGGQPQHF. Combining the CDR3 with reference TRBV9 and TRBJ1-5 gives the whole variable domain DSGVTQTPKHLITATGQRVTLRCSPRSGDLSVYWYQQSLDQGLQFLIQYYNGEERAKGNILERFSAQQFPDLHSELNLSSLELGDSALYFCASSVDWGGQPQHFGDGTRLSIL.

The rearrangement links TRBV2 to TRBJ2-1; no clear D. This CDR3 region has 17 residues. The V gene lost 2 bases and the J gene lost 0 bases, with 14 bases spanning the gap. The germline V gene has CDR1 SNHLY and CDR2 FYNNEI. CDR3 protein: CASSEPPQAYSYNEQFF. CDR3 nucleotides: TGTGCCAGCAGTGAACCACCGCAGGCTTACTCCTACAATGAGCAGTTCTTC.

This clone has more than one count but fewer than ten. The chain combines TRBV3-1 (or the pseudogene TRBV3-2) with TRBJ2-1, with D unclear. Trimming shortened V by 5 bases and J by 7 bases, and 9 bases separated the two germline ends. CDR1 and CDR2 from the germline V gene are LGHDT and YNNKEL (reference sequence). The CDR3 loop spans 12 amino acids. This CDR3 is CASSGTRNEQFF. CDR3 sequence (DNA): TGTGCCAGCAGCGGAACCAGAAATGAGCAGTTCTTC.

This chain connects TRBV7-2 to TRBJ1-1, with unresolved D. V lost 5 bases and J 5 bases, leaving 12 bases between the germline ends. This CDR3 comprises 13 residues. CDR1 and CDR2 from the germline V gene are SGHTA and FQGNSA. The CDR3 region has the DNA TGTGCCAGCAGCACTCGATTGGGGACTGAAGCTTTCTTT. Translating gives CASSTRLGTEAFF. The full variable domain, its missing parts supplied by reference TRBV7-2 and TRBJ1-1, is GAGVSQSPSNKVTEKGKDVELRCDPISGHTALYWYRQSLGQGLEFLIYFQGNSAPDKSGLPSDRFSAERTGGSVSTLTIQRTQQEDSAVYLCASSTRLGTEAFFGQGTRLTVV.

The chain recombines TRBV7-9 with TRBJ1-1; no reliable D call. The ends were cut back, 0 bases at V and 8 bases at J, with 10 bases in the middle. Per the germline V gene, CDR1 is SEHNR and CDR2 is FQNEAQ (reference sequence). The CDR3 sequence is 13 residues long. CDR3 sequence reads: CASSLAGVDEAFF. CDR3 DNA: TGTGCCAGCAGCTTAGCCGGAGTGGACGAAGCTTTCTTT. Complete variable domain (other parts from reference TRBV7-9 and TRBJ1-1): DTGVSQNPRHKITKRGQNVTFRCDPISEHNRLYWYRQTLGQGPEFLTYFQNEAQLEKSRLLSDRFSAERPKGSFSTLEIQRTEQGDSAMYLCASSLAGVDEAFFGQGTRLTVV.

The chain joins TRBV15 to TRBJ1-3; 11 bases align to TRBD1. The CDR3 is made up of 17 amino acids. V lost 4 bases to trimming and J lost 3 bases; unmatched junction nucleotides: 8. Germline CDR1 and CDR2: LNHNV and YYDKDF (reference sequence). The CDR3 region is CATSTRGQGASGNTIYF. CDR3 nucleotides: TGTGCCACCAGCACCCGAGGACAGGGGGCTAGTGGAAACACCATATATTTT.

The chain links TRBV7-3 to TRBJ2-3; TRBD2 aligns across 8 bases. The CDR3 runs 16 residues. Losses at the gene ends were 4 bases for V and 1 base for J; bases not matched to a gene: 7. Germline CDR1 and CDR2: SGHTA and FQGTGA. CDR3 bases: TGTGCCAGCAGCTCCAACCAAGCGGGGGGCACAGATACGCAGTATTTT. The encoded protein is CASSSNQAGGTDTQYF.

V is TRBV5-4 and J is TRBJ1-1, with 7 bases that match TRBD1. Per the germline V gene, CDR1 is SGHNT and CDR2 is YYREEE (reference sequence). V was pared by 4 bases and J by 4 bases, with 7 bases of the junction left unmatched. The length of the CDR3 is 14 residues. The CDR3: CASSVQGLGTEAFF. As DNA, the CDR3 is TGTGCCAGCAGCGTACAGGGGTTGGGCACTGAAGCTTTCTTT.

The rearrangement links TRBV2 to TRBJ1-1; D unclear. Deletions cut 0 bases from V and 0 bases from J, with 8 bases between. The CDR3 totals 15 residues. Germline-derived CDR1 and CDR2 are SNHLY and FYNNEI. The chain's CDR3 is CASSEALGLNTEAFF. The CDR3 region has the DNA TGTGCCAGCAGTGAAGCGCTTGGACTGAACACTGAAGCTTTCTTT.

The CDR3: CASSLSRRISSGNTIYF. In DNA, the CDR3 is TGTGCCAGCAGCTTATCCAGACGGATCAGCTCTGGAAACACCATATATTTT. The chain carries TRBV7-8 and TRBJ1-3, with D unclear. CDR3 size: 17 residues. Germline loops: CDR1 SGHVS, CDR2 FQNEAQ. Trimming took 2 bases from V and 0 from J, leaving 14 bases between them.